A selection of T cell receptor beta chains follows, all from one sample in a study of T-cell memory formation after mild COVID-19. TCRdb reprocessed the 5' RACE reads via MiXCR and lists one record per CDR3 protein. The table has 250,000 to 300,000 distinct CDR3 sequences, around 15% seen once; the top ten hold roughly 25%. The sample was PBMCs or a T cell subset sorted from them (not recorded which). These receptors all come from a man between 18 and 35 years old who had mild COVID-19 (a few samples of this study predate the infection). Cell type and time point are not known. CDR3s include the opening cysteine and the closing phenylalanine or tryptophan. The order of the fields is J gene, V gene, D gene, clone size, CDR3 DNA, CDR3 protein. D genes are given only for firm matches. Size tells how often a clone was seen (once, few, many) or the class of an expanded clone, and some rows leave it out.

J: TRBJ2-3
V: TRBV7-2
D: .
size: many
DNA: TGTGCCAGCAGCCCTATATTAGGCGCAGATACGCAGTATTTT
CDR3: CASSPILGADTQYF

J: TRBJ1-4
V: TRBV27
D: .
size: .
DNA: TGTGCCAGCTCCAAGGGGGATGAAAAACTGTTTTTT
CDR3: CASSKGDEKLFF

J: TRBJ2-1
V: TRBV30
D: TRBD2
size: few
DNA: TGTGCCTGGATCCCGGGGGGAATTTACAATGAGCAGTTCTTC
CDR3: CAWIPGGIYNEQFF

J: TRBJ2-2
V: TRBV30
D: .
size: .
DNA: TGTGCCTGGAGTGCGGCGGTGGTGGTGGGAAACACCGGGGAGCTGTTTTTT
CDR3: CAWSAAVVVGNTGELFF

J: TRBJ2-7
V: TRBV5-1
D: TRBD2
size: few
DNA: TGCGCCAGCAGCTTTAGCGGGGGGGCCCGGGAGCAGTACTTC
CDR3: CASSFSGGAREQYF

J: TRBJ1-1
V: TRBV12-3/TRBV12-4
D: TRBD1
size: few
DNA: TGTGCCAGCAGTTCCGGACAGGGGGCCTGGACTGAAGCTTTCTTT
CDR3: CASSSGQGAWTEAFF

J: TRBJ2-1
V: TRBV4-3
D: .
size: .
DNA: TGCGCCAGCAGCCAAGGGAGTCGAGACAATGAGCAGTTCTTC
CDR3: CASSQGSRDNEQFF

J: TRBJ2-3
V: TRBV12-3/TRBV12-4
D: .
size: many
DNA: TGTGCCAGCAGTTCAGTCCGGGGGTCGGCTTGGGGCACAGATACGCAGTATTTT
CDR3: CASSSVRGSAWGTDTQYF

J: TRBJ1-5
V: TRBV19
D: .
size: few
DNA: TGTGCCAGCCGGCCTCGGGGGGCCCCAGGGCCCCAGCATTTT
CDR3: CASRPRGAPGPQHF

J: TRBJ1-1
V: TRBV6-6
D: .
size: few
DNA: TGTGCCAGCAGGTCTGGGGGGGTGGCTTTCTTT
CDR3: CASRSGGVAFF

J: TRBJ2-2
V: TRBV7-2
D: .
size: many
DNA: TGTGCCAGCAGCTTAGCGGCCGGGGAGCTGTTTTTT
CDR3: CASSLAAGELFF

J: TRBJ1-1
V: TRBV6-5
D: .
size: few
DNA: TGTGCCAGCAGCACTACAGGGTCCGAAGCTTTCTTT
CDR3: CASSTTGSEAFF

J: TRBJ2-7
V: TRBV5-4
D: TRBD1
size: many
DNA: TGTGCCAGCAGCATCCGGGACAGCTACGAGCAGTACTTC
CDR3: CASSIRDSYEQYF

J: TRBJ2-3
V: TRBV29-1
D: TRBD2
size: .
DNA: TGCAGCGTCGGACTAGCGGGGGAAGCTACGCAGTATTTT
CDR3: CSVGLAGEATQYF

J: TRBJ1-4
V: TRBV10-3
D: .
size: .
DNA: TGTGCCATCAGTGCAACTAATGAAAAACTGTTTTTT
CDR3: CAISATNEKLFF

J: TRBJ2-1
V: TRBV5-5
D: TRBD1
size: few
DNA: TGTGCCAGCAGCCGACCTCAGGGGGCGATCTCGAATGAGCAGTTCTTC
CDR3: CASSRPQGAISNEQFF